These 3 T cell receptor beta chains were all obtained from the same sample, sequenced in a study of blood T cell repertoires in COVID-19. The table came from immunoSEQ multiplex PCR; TCRdb's copy has only in-frame clones and leaves some out. This sample carries some 200,000 clones, around 91% of them seen once, and the ten largest clones take 4% to 5.5%. Sequenced: peripheral blood. These receptor sequences come from a woman aged 40 to 49 with acute or convalescent COVID-19.

This clone was seen once. V is TRBV30 and J is TRBJ1-4; tentatively, D is TRBD1 (6 bases). V lost 4 bases to trimming and J lost 5 bases, with 8 bases between them. CDR1 is GTSNPN, CDR2 SVGIG, per germline (reference sequence). The CDR3 is made up of 12 amino acids. The CDR3 here is CAWKGTNEKLFF. The CDR3 nucleotides read TGTGCCTGGAAGGGGACAAATGAAAAACTGTTTTTT.

The V gene is TRBV3-1 (or the pseudogene TRBV3-2), the J gene TRBJ2-3; 14 nucleotides align to TRBD2. This CDR3 has 20 residues. V shed 10 bases and J 3 bases; nucleotides not matched to a gene: 21. CDR1 and CDR2 (germline): LGHDT, YNNKEL (reference sequence). CDR3 DNA sequence: TGTGCCACTACCCATGACAGACCGACTAGCGGGGGGGCCTGGACAGATACGCAGTATTTT. Translated: CATTHDRPTSGGAWTDTQYF.

The chain links TRBV15 to TRBJ1-1; D is perhaps TRBD1 (6 bases). CDR1 and CDR2 from the germline V gene are LNHNV and YYDKDF (reference sequence). CDR3 length: 14 residues. Between the trimmed V and J ends, which lost 6 bases and 8 bases, there was a span of 19 bases. The CDR3 reads CATSAAGGLQEAFF. In DNA, the CDR3 is TGTGCCACCAGTGCGGCGGGGGGGCTTCAAGAAGCTTTCTTT.